This record covers a single T cell receptor (beta chain). The table lists this clone with a few counts. The antigen it binds to is not known. Per-base quality was not reported, and no clone a single base away is much larger than it. These data are taken from a study of blood T cell repertoires in COVID-19 (dated by TCRdb to 2019 to 2021). Turning to the overall study: The collaborator samples originated in the United States, Italy and Spain and spanned the acute and convalescent phases of COVID-19. The prospective study material was composed of cDNA or gDNA derived from T cells, B-cell-depleted T cells, or PBMCs. Deeply sampled blood TCRbeta repertoires from subjects exposed to, actively infected with, or recovered from COVID-19 were included in the dataset. The repertoires were released in a freely available public database meant as a resource for research on the immune response to SARS-CoV-2. Samples came from the ongoing ImmuneRACE study (first 160 participants) plus 1,254 subjects from 6 global collaborators. Nearly every sample came with metadata listing a de-identified subject ID, COVID-19 status, age in years and sex. Where available, HLA class I and class II types were obtained from metadata supplied by the sample provider rather than from assay-based typing.

TCRbeta CDR3 regions were amplified from genomic DNA using the immunoSEQ Assay, a bias-controlled multiplex PCR. In the paper's pipeline: The number of nucleated cells in each sample was estimated from the amplification of reference gene primers within the assay. To quantify the absolute abundance of each unique TCRbeta CDR3 rearrangement, sequence reads were collapsed and filtered. For each sample, productive Simpson clonality was calculated as the square root of Simpson's diversity index across productive rearrangements. TCRdb stores this immuneACCESS table with in-frame sequences only. Part of the clones is absent; in the studies checked, under half of the shortfall reflects unresolved V genes, and no reason is known for the rest. From that table come the V and J calls and clone size; the DNA was used to work out D and trimming. The sample includes 170,000 or so clones, with around 80% observed a single time. The top ten clonotypes cover around 7% of the sample.

Points the paper makes about the study in general: The amount of clinical and demographic metadata varied by source and participant and was provided uncurated.

Each collaborating institution followed its own protocols to collect whole blood in K2EDTA tubes. For TCRbeta analysis, collaborators shipped samples as frozen whole blood, isolated PBMCs, or DNA extracted from either of those sample types. The germline V gene sets CDR1 to SGHDT and CDR2 to YYEEEE. CDR3 length: 11 amino acids, cysteine to phenylalanine. Only CDR3 DNA is held: 33 bases, read in frame from base 1. The junction carries 10 bases between V and J, which are trimmed by 3 bases and 10 bases respectively. The sequence was collected from a man aged 70 or older with active or convalescent COVID-19. The chain uses TRBV5-6 and TRBJ1-2; the D gene is unclear. The sequenced sample consisted of peripheral blood. The sequenced DNA: TGTGCCAGCAGCTCGGGGTTAGACTACACCTTC. The encoded protein is CASSSGLDYTF.